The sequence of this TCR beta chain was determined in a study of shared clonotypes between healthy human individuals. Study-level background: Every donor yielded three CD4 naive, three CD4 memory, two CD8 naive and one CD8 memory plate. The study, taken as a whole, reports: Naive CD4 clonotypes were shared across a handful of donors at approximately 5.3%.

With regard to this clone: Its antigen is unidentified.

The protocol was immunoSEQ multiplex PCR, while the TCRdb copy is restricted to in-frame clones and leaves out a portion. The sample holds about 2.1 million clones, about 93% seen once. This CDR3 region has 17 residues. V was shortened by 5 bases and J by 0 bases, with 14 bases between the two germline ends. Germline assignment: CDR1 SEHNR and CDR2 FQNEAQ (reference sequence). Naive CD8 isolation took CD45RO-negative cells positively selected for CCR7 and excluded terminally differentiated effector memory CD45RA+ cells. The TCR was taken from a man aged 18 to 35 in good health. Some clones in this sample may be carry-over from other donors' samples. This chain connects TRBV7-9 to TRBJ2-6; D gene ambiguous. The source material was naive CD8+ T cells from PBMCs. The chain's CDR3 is CASSPRDGRSGANVLTF. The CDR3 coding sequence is TGTGCCAGCAGCCCACGAGACGGCCGCTCTGGGGCCAACGTCCTGACTTTC.